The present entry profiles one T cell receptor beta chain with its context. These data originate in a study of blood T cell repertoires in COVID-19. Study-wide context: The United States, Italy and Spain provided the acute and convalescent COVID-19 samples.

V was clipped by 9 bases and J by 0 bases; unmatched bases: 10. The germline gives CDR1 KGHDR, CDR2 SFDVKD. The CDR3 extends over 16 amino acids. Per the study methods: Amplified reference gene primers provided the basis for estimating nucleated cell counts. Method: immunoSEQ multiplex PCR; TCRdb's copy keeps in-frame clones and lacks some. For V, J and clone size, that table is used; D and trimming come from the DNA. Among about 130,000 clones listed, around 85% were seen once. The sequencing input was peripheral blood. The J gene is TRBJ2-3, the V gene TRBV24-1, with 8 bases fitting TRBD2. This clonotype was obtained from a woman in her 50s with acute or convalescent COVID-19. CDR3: CATAREGRTSTDTQYF. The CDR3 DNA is TGTGCCACCGCCCGGGAGGGGAGAACTAGCACAGATACGCAGTATTTT.